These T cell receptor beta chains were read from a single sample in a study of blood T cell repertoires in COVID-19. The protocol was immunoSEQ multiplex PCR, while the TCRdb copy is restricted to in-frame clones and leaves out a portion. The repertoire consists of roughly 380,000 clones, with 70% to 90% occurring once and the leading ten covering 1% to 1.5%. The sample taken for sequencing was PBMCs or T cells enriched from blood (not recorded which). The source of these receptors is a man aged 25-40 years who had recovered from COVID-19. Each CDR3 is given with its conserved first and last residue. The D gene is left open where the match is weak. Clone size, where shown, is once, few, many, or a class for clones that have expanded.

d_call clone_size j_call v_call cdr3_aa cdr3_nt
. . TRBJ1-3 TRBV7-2 CASSLRESAGGNTIYF TGTGCCAGCAGCTTAAGGGAAAGCGCGGGTGGAAACACCATATATTTT
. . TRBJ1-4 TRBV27 CASSSGRATNEKLFF TGTGCCAGCAGTTCAGGGCGCGCAACTAATGAAAAACTGTTTTTT
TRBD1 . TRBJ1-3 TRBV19 CATNIGTGAGNTIYF TGTGCCACTAATATAGGGACAGGGGCTGGAAACACCATATATTTT
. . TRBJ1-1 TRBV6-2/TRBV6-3 CASSYTMGQWNTEAFF TGTGCCAGCAGTTACACAATGGGACAATGGAACACTGAAGCTTTCTTT
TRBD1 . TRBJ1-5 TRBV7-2 CASSYSGQINQPQHF TGTGCCAGCAGCTACTCGGGACAGATCAATCAGCCCCAGCATTTT
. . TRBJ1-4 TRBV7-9 CASSLDSSTTNEKLFF TGTGCCAGCAGCCTTGACAGTAGCACAACTAATGAAAAACTGTTTTTT
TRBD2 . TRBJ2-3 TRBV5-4 CASSPGASGGAYTDTQYF TGTGCCAGCAGCCCTGGGGCTAGCGGGGGGGCCTACACAGATACGCAGTATTTT
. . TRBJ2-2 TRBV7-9 CASSFETPNTGELFF TGTGCCAGCAGCTTTGAGACACCGAACACCGGGGAGCTGTTTTTT
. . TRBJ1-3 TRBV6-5 CASSYYRTGRADTIYF TGTGCCAGCAGTTATTACCGGACGGGGAGGGCGGACACCATATATTTT
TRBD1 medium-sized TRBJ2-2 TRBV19 CASSIGGQAYAGELFF TGTGCCAGTAGTATAGGCGGACAGGCGTACGCCGGGGAGCTGTTTTTT
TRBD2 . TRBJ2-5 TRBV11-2 CASSFAGGLETQYF TGTGCCAGCAGCTTTGCGGGGGGCTTGGAGACCCAGTACTTC
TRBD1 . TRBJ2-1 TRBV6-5 CASRRQGAWNEQFF TGTGCCAGCAGACGACAGGGGGCATGGAATGAGCAGTTCTTC
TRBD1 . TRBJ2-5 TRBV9 CASSAAPGQLQETQYF TGTGCCAGCAGCGCTGCGCCGGGACAGCTCCAAGAGACCCAGTACTTC
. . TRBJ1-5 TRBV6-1 CASSDLQAWGQPQHF TGTGCCAGCAGTGACCTACAGGCTTGGGGCCAGCCCCAGCATTTT
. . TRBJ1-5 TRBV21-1 CASSKAGDRVGSQPQHF TGTGCCAGCAGCAAAGCGGGGGACAGGGTTGGCAGTCAGCCCCAGCATTTT